This record concerns one T cell receptor (beta chain) sequence. The antigen remains undetermined. With a J-beta primer mix and a sample-barcoded 5' primer, a second PCR ran about 7 to 11 cycles. Unique molecular identifiers of 12 random nucleotides labeled each cDNA. TCRdb re-called the 5' RACE reads with MiXCR, one entry per CDR3 protein. The sample lists some 890,000 distinct CDR3 sequences; 25% to 35% were seen once. This entry comes from a study of blood T cells in healthy people across ages. Germline CDR1 reads LGHDT; CDR2 reads YNNKEL (reference sequence). The CDR3 has 13 residues. Trimming pared 8 bases from V and 0 bases from J, leaving 7 bases between. Whole-study findings and limits: Measured against age, TCR beta diversity per million T cells decreased in a roughly linear manner.

These sequences were also reported in another study, on T cells of mothers and their children. As that study records: Samples came from a few healthy Caucasian mothers and their six children. Input to cDNA synthesis comprised all extracted RNA, at a ratio of approximately 1.4 ug per 15 ul.

Sequencing was performed on blood. V gene TRBV3-1 combines with J gene TRBJ1-4; possible D gene TRBD1, 5 bases. This TCR was recovered from a woman in her 40s in good health. This CDR3 is CASGGTTNEKLFF. The CDR3 DNA sequence: TGTGCCAGCGGGGGAACAACTAATGAAAAACTGTTTTTT.